This note documents a single T cell receptor (beta chain) sequence. This sample was taken from a study of identifying expanded T cells in peripheral blood. Germline assignment: CDR1 MDHEN and CDR2 SYDVKM. The CDR3 covers 16 residues. Trimming took 2 bases from V and 2 from J, leaving 14 bases between them. The assay was immunoSEQ multiplex PCR, and TCRdb's table has in-frame clones only and misses some. Of 70,000 or so clones in the sample, roughly 90% are singletons; the top ten hold 3.3%. The sample taken for sequencing was blood. This sequence originates from a person aged 18 to 70 in good health. The V and J genes are TRBV28 and TRBJ2-3, with D unclear. CDR3 bases: TGTGCCAGCAGTTTACTGGGATCCCTTCACACAGATACGCAGTATTTT. Protein sequence: CASSLLGSLHTDTQYF. Full variable domain (outside the CDR3, taken from reference TRBV28 and TRBJ2-3): DVKVTQSSRYLVKRTGEKVFLECVQDMDHENMFWYRQDPGLGLRLIYFSYDVKMKEKGDIPEGYSVSREKKERFSLILESASTNQTSMYLCASSLLGSLHTDTQYFGPGTRLTVL.